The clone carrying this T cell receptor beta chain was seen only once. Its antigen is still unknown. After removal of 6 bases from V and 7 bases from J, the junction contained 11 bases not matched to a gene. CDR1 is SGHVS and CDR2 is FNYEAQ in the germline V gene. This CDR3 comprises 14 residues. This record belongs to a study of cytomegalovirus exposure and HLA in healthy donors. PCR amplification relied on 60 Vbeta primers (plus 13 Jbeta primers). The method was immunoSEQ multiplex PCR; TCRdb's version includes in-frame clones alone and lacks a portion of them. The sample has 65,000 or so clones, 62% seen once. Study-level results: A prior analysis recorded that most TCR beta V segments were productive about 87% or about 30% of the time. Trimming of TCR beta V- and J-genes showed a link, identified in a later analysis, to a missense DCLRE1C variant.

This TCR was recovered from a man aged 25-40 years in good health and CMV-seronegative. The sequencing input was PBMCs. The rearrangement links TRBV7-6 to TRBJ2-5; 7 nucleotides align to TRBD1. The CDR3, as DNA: TGTGCCAGCAGTTTTGACAGGGAGATCAGGACCCAGTACTTC. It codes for CASSFDREIRTQYF.